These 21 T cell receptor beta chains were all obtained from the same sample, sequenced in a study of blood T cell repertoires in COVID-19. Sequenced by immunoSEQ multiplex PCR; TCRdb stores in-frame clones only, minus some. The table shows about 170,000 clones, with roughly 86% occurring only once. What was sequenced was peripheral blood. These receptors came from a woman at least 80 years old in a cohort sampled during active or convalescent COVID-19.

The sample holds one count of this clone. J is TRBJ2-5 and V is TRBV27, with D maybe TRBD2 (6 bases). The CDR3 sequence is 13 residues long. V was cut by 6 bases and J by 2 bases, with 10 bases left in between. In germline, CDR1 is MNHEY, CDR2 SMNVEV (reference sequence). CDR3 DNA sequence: TGTGCCAGCAGATTCGCGGGACAAGAGACCCAGTACTTC. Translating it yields CASRFAGQETQYF.

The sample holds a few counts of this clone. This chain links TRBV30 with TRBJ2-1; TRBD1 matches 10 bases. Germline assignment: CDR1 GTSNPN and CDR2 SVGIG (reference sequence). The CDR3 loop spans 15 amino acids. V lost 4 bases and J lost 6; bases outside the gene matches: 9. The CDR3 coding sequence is TGTGCCTGGAATGCGGGACAGGGGAATAGCAATGAGCAGTTCTTC. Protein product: CAWNAGQGNSNEQFF.

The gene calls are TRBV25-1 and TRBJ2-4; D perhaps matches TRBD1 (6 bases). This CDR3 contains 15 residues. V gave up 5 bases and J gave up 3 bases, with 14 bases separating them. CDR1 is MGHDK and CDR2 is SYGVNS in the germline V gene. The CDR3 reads CASSLGEGVKNIQYF. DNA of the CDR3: TGTGCCAGCAGTTTGGGCGAGGGGGTCAAAAACATTCAGTACTTC.

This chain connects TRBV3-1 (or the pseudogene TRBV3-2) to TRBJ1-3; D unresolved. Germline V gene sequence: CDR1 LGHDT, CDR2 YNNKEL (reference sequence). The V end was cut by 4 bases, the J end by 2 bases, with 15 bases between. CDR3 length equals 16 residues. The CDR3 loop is CASSRYGIDPGNTIYF. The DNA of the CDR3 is TGTGCCAGCAGCCGATACGGGATCGACCCTGGAAACACCATATATTTT.

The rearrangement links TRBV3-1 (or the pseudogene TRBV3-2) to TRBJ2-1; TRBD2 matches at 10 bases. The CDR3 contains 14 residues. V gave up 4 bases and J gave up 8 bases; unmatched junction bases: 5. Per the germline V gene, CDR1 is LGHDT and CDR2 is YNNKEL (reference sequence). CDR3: CASSPTSGFDEQFF. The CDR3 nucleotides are TGTGCCAGCAGCCCGACTAGCGGGTTCGATGAGCAGTTCTTC.

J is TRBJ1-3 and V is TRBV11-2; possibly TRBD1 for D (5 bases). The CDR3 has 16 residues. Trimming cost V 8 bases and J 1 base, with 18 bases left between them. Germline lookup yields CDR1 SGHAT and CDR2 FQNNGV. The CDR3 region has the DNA TGTGCCAGCCTGACGTCCGCAGGGAGGTCTGGAAACACCATATATTTT. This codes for CASLTSAGRSGNTIYF.

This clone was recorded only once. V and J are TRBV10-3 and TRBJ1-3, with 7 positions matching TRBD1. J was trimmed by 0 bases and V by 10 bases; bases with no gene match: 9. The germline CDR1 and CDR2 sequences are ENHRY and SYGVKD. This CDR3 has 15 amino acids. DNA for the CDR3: TGTGCCACACGCTGGGACAGTGTCTCTGGAAACACCATATATTTT. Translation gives CATRWDSVSGNTIYF.

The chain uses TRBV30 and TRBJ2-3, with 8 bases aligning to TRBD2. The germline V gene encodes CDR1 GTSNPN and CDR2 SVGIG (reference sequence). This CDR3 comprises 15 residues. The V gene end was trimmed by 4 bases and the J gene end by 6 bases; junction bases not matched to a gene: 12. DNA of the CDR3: TGTGCCTGGATCCGGTGGGGAGCGGGGGCGGATACGCAGTATTTT. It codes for CAWIRWGAGADTQYF.

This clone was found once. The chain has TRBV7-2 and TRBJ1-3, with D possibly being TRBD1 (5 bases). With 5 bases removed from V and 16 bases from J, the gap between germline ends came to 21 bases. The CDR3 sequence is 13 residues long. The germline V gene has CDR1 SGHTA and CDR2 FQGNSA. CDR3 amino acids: CASSAPSSTDKYF. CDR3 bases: TGTGCCAGCAGCGCACCCTCCTCGACAGATAAGTATTTT.

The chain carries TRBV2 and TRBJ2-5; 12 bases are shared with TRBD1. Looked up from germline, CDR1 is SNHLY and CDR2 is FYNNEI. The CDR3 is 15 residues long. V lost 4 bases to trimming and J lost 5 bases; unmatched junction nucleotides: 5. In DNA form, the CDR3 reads TGTGCCAGCAGTGCCGGGACAGGGGGCGGCGAGACCCAGTACTTC. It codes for CASSAGTGGGETQYF.

DNA for the CDR3: TGTGCCAGCAGCCAGGGGGCTCGGGAGACCCAGTACTTC. It translates to CASSQGARETQYF. This sequence joins TRBV11-2 and TRBJ2-5, with 8 nucleotides matching TRBD1. Losses at the gene ends were 5 bases for V and 5 bases for J; bases not matched to a gene: 4. CDR3 length: 13 residues. CDR1 SGHAT and CDR2 FQNNGV come from the germline V gene.

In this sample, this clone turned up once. The DNA of the CDR3 is TGTGCCTGGAGTAGCAAGGACAGGGGATCCTATAATTCACCCCTCCACTTT. This gives the protein CAWSSKDRGSYNSPLHF. The gene calls are TRBV30 and TRBJ1-6; 9 nucleotides match TRBD1. The CDR3 covers 17 residues. Germline lookup yields CDR1 GTSNPN and CDR2 SVGIG (reference sequence). V was clipped by 2 bases and J by 1 base; unmatched bases: 6.

This CDR3 reads CASSRSTGELFF. The CDR3 nucleotides read TGTGCCAGCAGCCGGAGCACCGGGGAGCTGTTTTTT. The V gene is TRBV12-3 or TRBV12-4, the J gene TRBJ2-2; unclear D gene. The CDR3 loop spans 12 amino acids. Trimming cost V 6 bases and J 4 bases, with 6 bases left between them.

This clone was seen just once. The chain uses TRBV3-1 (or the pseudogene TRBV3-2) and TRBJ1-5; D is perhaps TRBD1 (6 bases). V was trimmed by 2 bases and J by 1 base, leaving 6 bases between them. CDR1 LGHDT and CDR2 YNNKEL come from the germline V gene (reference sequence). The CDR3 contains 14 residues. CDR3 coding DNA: TGTGCCAGCAGCCAAACAGGGAGCAATCAGCCCCAGCATTTT. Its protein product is CASSQTGSNQPQHF.

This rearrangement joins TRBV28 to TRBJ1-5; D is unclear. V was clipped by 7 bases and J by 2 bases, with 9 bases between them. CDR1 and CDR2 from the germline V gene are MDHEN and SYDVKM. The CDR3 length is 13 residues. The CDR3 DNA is TGTGCCAGCATCGGAGCTGGCAATCAGCCCCAGCATTTT. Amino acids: CASIGAGNQPQHF.

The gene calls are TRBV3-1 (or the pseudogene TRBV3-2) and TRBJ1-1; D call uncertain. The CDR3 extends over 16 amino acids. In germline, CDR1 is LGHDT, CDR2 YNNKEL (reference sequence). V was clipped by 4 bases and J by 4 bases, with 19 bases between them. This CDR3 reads CASSPGPYRGGTEAFF. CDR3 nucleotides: TGTGCCAGCAGCCCCGGACCGTACCGGGGAGGCACTGAAGCTTTCTTT.

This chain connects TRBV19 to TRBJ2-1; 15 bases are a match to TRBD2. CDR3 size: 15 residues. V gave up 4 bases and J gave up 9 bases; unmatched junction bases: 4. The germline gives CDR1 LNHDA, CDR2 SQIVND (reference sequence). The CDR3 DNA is TGTGCCAGTAGTACAGGGACTAGCGGGAGGTTTGAGCAGTTCTTC. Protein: CASSTGTSGRFEQFF.

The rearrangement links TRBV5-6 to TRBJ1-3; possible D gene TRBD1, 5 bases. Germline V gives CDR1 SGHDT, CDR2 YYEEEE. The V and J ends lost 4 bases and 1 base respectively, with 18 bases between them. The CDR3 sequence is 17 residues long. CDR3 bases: TGTGCCAGCAGCCCCCCCGGGGGTTTTCTGTCTGGAAACACCATATATTTT. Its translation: CASSPPGGFLSGNTIYF.

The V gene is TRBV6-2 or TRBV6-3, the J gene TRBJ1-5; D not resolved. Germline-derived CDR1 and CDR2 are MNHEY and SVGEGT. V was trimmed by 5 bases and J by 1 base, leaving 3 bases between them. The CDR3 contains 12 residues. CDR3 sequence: CASSASNQPQHF. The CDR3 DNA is TGTGCCAGCAGTGCGAGCAATCAGCCCCAGCATTTT.

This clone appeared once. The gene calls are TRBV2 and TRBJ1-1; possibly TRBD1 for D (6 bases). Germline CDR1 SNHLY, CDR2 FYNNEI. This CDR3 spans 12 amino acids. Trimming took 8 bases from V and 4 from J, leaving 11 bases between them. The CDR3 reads CASLQGRTEAFF. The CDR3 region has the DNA TGTGCCAGCCTACAGGGCCGCACTGAAGCTTTCTTT.

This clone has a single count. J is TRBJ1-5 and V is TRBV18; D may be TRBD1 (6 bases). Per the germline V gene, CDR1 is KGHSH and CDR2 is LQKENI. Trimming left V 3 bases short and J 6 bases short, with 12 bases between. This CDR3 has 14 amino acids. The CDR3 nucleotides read TGTGCCAGCTCACCGGGGGGGCAGGGTCAGCCCCAGCATTTT. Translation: CASSPGGQGQPQHF.